The clone carrying this TCR beta chain was seen at least ten times. Its cognate antigen is unknown. As it was prepared, the TCRbeta library received unique molecular identifiers. TCRdb redid the calling of the PCR reads with MiXCR, one entry per CDR3 protein. Of roughly 32,000 distinct CDR3 sequences in the sample, under 8% were seen once. The sample comes from a study of T-cell reconstitution after alpha-beta-depleted transplantation in children. Study findings and constraints: Newly produced T cells mostly accounted for T-cell counts and diversity one year post-transplant. Surviving thymic progenitors and recipient T cells were the source of high TCRbeta diversity at day 60 in some patients. Where alpha-beta T cells came from about two months after transplant was reportedly several hundred expanded graft clones.

The germline CDR1 and CDR2 sequences are MDHEN and SYDVKM. V lost 3 bases to trimming and J lost 8 bases; unmatched junction nucleotides: 5. This CDR3 is built from 15 residues. The sample in question was peripheral blood, obtained 60 days after TCRalphabeta/CD19-depleted stem cell transplant. The V gene is TRBV28, the J gene TRBJ2-1, with 12 bases matching TRBD1. This clonotype was obtained from a child less than two years old who had a stem cell transplant for acute myeloid leukemia, so the T cells may come from the graft donor. The CDR3 DNA reads TGTGCCAGCAGTTTGAGGGGACAGGGGGCCGATGAGCAGTTCTTC. Amino acid sequence: CASSLRGQGADEQFF.